Listed below are T cell receptor beta chains from one sample, sequenced in a study of blood T cell repertoires in COVID-19. Assay: immunoSEQ multiplex PCR; the TCRdb copy retains only in-frame clones and omits some. The profile shows approximately 190,000 clones, nearly 90% of them singletons. Material for sequencing was peripheral blood. All receptors come from a man aged 55 to 70 with active or convalescent COVID-19. Both conserved end residues are part of each CDR3. A D gene is named only where the DNA matches it firmly.

d_gene | v_gene | CDR3aa
NA | TRBV7-9 | CASSRDFPGYTF
NA | TRBV10-3 | CAISESAGVRGGYTF
NA | TRBV2 | CASSELGGEEKLFF
TRBD1 | TRBV7-9 | CASSLGGTGIETQYF
TRBD1 | TRBV6-1 | CASSERGQGVGEQYF
NA | TRBV12-3/TRBV12-4 | CASSPSGGNIQYF
TRBD2 | TRBV9 | CASSPPGIAGGTQYF
NA | TRBV3-1/TRBV3-2 | CASSLKGGPEAFF
TRBD1 | TRBV9 | CASSGRSNRGPPNTGELFF
TRBD2 | TRBV11-2 | CASSPRRTSGDQETQYF
NA | TRBV7-9 | CASSFAGIEAFF
NA | TRBV6-6 | CASSARQLNTEAFF
TRBD1 | TRBV27 | CASSVTDRRRAEAFF
TRBD1 | TRBV2 | CASTDRDNQPQHF
NA | TRBV7-6 | CASSFPLSSRDGYTF
TRBD1 | TRBV24-1 | CATSDTGQGGSGGYTF
NA | TRBV6-2/TRBV6-3 | CASSSTGAYGYTF
NA | TRBV12-5 | CASGEDSGNQPQHF
NA | TRBV30 | CAWSASLVSYGYTF
TRBD1 | TRBV19 | CASSIMTGTYNEQFF
NA | TRBV9 | CASSVEATNSGNTIYF
TRBD1 | TRBV2 | CATSGTGTYEQYF
TRBD1 | TRBV24-1 | CATSDTTGAWGETQYF
TRBD1 | TRBV11-2 | CASSSNPQGGETQYF
TRBD1 | TRBV6-5 | CATKPLTTGGYGYTF
NA | TRBV6-5 | CASSYSLSQVSEAFF
NA | TRBV2 | CASSEGGGFGYTF
NA | TRBV11-2 | CASSLGLLSNQPQHF
TRBD1 | TRBV7-6 | CASSWGTGPSGADTQYF